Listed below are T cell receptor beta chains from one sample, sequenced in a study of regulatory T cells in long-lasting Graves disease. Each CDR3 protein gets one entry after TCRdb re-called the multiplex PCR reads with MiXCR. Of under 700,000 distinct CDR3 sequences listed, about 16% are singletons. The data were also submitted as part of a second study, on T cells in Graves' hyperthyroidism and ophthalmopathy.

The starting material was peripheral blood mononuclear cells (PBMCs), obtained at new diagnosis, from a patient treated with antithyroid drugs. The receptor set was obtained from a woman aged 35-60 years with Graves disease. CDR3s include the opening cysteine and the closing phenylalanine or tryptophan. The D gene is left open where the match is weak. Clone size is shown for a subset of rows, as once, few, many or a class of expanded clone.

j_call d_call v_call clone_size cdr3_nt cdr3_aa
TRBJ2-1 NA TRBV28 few TGTGCCAGCAGTTTACAGACCAACAATGAGCAGTTCTTC CASSLQTNNEQFF
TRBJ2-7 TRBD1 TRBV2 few TGTGTCAGCAGTTGGACAGGGAAGCCCTACGAGCAGTACTTC CVSSWTGKPYEQYF
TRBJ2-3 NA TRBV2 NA TGTGCCAGCACCGAAGGTGTTTGGCGTTGGGACACAGATACGCAGTATTTT CASTEGVWRWDTDTQYF
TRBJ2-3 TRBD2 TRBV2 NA TGTGCCGGCAGTTCCCTCCGTGTTACTAGCGGGGGCGAGCAGTCCTTC CAGSSLRVTSGGEQSF
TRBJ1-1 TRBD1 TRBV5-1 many TGCGCCAGCAGCCTGAGAGGGGGCCTCCTGGACACTGAAGCTTTCTTT CASSLRGGLLDTEAFF
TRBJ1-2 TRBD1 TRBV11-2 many TGTGCCAGCAGCTTGGGACAGGGTGTTAGCTACACCTTC CASSLGQGVSYTF
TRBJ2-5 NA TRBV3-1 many TGTGCCAGCAGCCAAACACTTATGGCCGAGACCCAGTACTTC CASSQTLMAETQYF
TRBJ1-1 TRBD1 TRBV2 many TGTGCCAGCAGTGAAGCGCTTCGTGGACAGGGATTGGGGACTGAAGCTTTCTTT CASSEALRGQGLGTEAFF
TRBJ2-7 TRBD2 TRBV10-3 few TGTGCCATCAGTCCACTAGCGGGGGACTACGAGCAGTACTTC CAISPLAGDYEQYF
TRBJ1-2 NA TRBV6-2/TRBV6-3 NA TGTGCCAGCAGTGAAGCGGGCTACTACCTGAAAAGGGACTATGGCTACACCTTC CASSEAGYYLKRDYGYTF
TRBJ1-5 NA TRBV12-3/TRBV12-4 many TGTGCCAGCAGCAGTCGGGACAAAGATCAGCCCCAGCATTTT CASSSRDKDQPQHF
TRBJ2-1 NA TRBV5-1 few TGCGCCAGCAGCCCGCGGGACATAAAGGGGGATGAGCAGTTCTTC CASSPRDIKGDEQFF
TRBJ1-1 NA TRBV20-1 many TGCAGTGCTAGTTGGGTTAACAATGAAGCTTTCTTT CSASWVNNEAFF
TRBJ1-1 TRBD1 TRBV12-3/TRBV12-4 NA TGTGCCAGCAGTTTAGACGGGACAGGAGGGGGCGGCACTGAAGCTTTCTTT CASSLDGTGGGGTEAFF
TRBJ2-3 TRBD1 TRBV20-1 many TGCAGTGCTAGAGATTTAAACAGGGGAACGGATACGCAGTATTTT CSARDLNRGTDTQYF
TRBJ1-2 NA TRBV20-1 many TGCAGTGCTCTCGGGGGGTCAGAGGGGATCTATGGCTACACCTTC CSALGGSEGIYGYTF
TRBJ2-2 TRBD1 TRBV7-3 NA TGTGCCAGCAGAATAGATACAGGGGGGAACACCGGGGAGCTGTTTTTT CASRIDTGGNTGELFF
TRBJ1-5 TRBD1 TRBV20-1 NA TGCAGTGCTAGAGATCTGTCGACAGGGGATCAGCCCCAGCATTTT CSARDLSTGDQPQHF
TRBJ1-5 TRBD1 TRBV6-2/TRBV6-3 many TGTGCCAGCAGTTCAACAGGGGGCGGTCAGCCCCAGCATTTT CASSSTGGGQPQHF
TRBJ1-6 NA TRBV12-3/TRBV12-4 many TGTGCCAGCAGCCCTCCACAGGGCCCCTTCCACTTT CASSPPQGPFHF
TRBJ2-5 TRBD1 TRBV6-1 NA TGTGCCAGCAGTGCAGGGGGTTTCGGGACCCAGTACTTC CASSAGGFGTQYF
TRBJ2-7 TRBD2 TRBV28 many TGTGCCAGCAGTCCTCCGGGGGGCTCCTACGAGCAGTACTTC CASSPPGGSYEQYF